The source of this TCR beta chain is a study of radiation and T cells in renal cell carcinoma. The time point is: baseline pretreatment blood. The sample's treatment: 15 Gy SBRT to primary tumor, nephrectomy 4 weeks later. Blood was sampled at baseline, 2 weeks and 4 weeks after SBRT. Libraries were prepared by immunoSEQ multiplex PCR; TCRdb keeps only in-frame clonotypes and omits some of them. The sample lists about 91,000 clones, about 79% occurring once. Per the germline V gene, CDR1 is SGHTA and CDR2 is FQGNSA. This CDR3 is built from 15 residues. V trimming: 7 bases; J trimming: 3 bases; junction bases outside the gene matches: 9.

The sample here was blood, taken from a patient whose treatment included radiotherapy and nephrectomy. This TCR was recovered from a man between 60 and 70 years old with renal cell carcinoma. The J gene is TRBJ2-1, the V gene TRBV7-2, with TRBD2 identical over 7 bases. Here the CDR3 DNA reads TGTGCCAGCAAGGGTCTAGCGGTAAGCTACAATGAGCAGTTCTTC. It translates to CASKGLAVSYNEQFF.